One sample yielded the 31 T cell receptor beta chains listed below, sequenced in a study of identical twins. TCRdb reprocessed the 5' RACE reads via MiXCR and lists one record per CDR3 protein. The table shows about 920,000 distinct CDR3 sequences, with more than 9% occurring only once. A further study also used this sample, focusing on yellow fever vaccine responses in identical twins.

Sequenced: PBMCs. The receptors were sampled from a young woman in good health.

This clonotype was seen more than once but under ten times. The CDR3 coding sequence is TGTGCCAGCAGCAAAGCGTACACGGGAGGGCGATCCTACGAGCAGTACGTC. It codes for CASSKAYTGGRSYEQYV. The chain employs TRBV21-1 and TRBJ2-7; the DNA was not used to check the table's D call, TRBD2. TRBV21-1 is noted as a pseudogene. The CDR3 totals 17 residues.

The sample holds a few counts of this clonotype. The chain couples TRBV3-1 to TRBJ2-3; D unclear. Germline CDR1 reads LGHDT; CDR2 reads YNNKEL (reference sequence). CDR3 length: 13 amino acids. The ends were cut back, 3 bases at V and 4 bases at J, with 8 bases in the middle. The CDR3 loop is CASSQGHADTQYF. The CDR3 DNA reads TGTGCCAGCAGCCAGGGCCATGCAGATACGCAGTATTTT.

Ten or more counts support this clonotype. The rearrangement uses TRBV27 and TRBJ1-5; no clear D gene. V was trimmed by 5 bases and J by 7 bases, leaving 12 bases between them. CDR1 and CDR2 from the germline V gene are MNHEY and SMNVEV (reference sequence). The CDR3 consists of 13 residues. CDR3 protein: CASSLPVGQPQHF. CDR3 bases: TGTGCCAGCAGTCTCCCGGTGGGACAGCCCCAGCATTTT.

This clonotype has more than one count but fewer than ten. This CDR3 is CASSRLAGDYNEQFF. The CDR3 DNA reads TGTGCCAGCAGCCGCTTAGCGGGGGACTACAATGAGCAGTTCTTC. This chain connects TRBV5-6 to TRBJ2-1; 9 positions match TRBD2. The germline V gene has CDR1 SGHDT and CDR2 YYEEEE. Trimming took 4 bases from V and 3 from J; bases not matched to a gene: 5. The CDR3 runs 15 residues.

This clonotype occurred a few times. CDR3 loop: CAISVRQGGSSYNEQFF. Here the CDR3 DNA reads TGTGCCATCAGTGTGCGGCAGGGAGGAAGCTCCTACAATGAGCAGTTCTTC. The chain is built from TRBV10-3 and TRBJ2-1; D perhaps matches TRBD2 (6 bases). The CDR3 consists of 17 residues. The V gene's germline CDR1 is ENHRY and CDR2 SYGVKD. Trimming shortened V by 4 bases and J by 0 bases, and 16 bases separated the two germline ends.

V is TRBV5-5 and J is TRBJ1-3; D is uncertain. In germline, CDR1 is SGHKS, CDR2 YYEKEE (reference sequence). This CDR3 has 16 amino acids. The V end lost 4 bases, the J end lost 0 bases, and 14 bases lay between the germline ends. CDR3 loop: CASSPIREVSGNTIYF. CDR3 bases: TGTGCCAGCAGCCCTATACGTGAAGTCTCTGGAAACACCATATATTTT.

The chain employs TRBV3-1 and TRBJ2-1; a weak D match, TRBD2 (6 bases). Between the trimmed V and J ends, which lost 3 bases and 15 bases, there was a span of 21 bases. CDR3 length: 14 residues. CDR1 is LGHDT, CDR2 YNNKEL, per germline (reference sequence). Here the CDR3 reads CASSQNAGGDGRFF. CDR3 nucleotide sequence: TGTGCCAGCAGCCAGAACGCCGGGGGAGACGGGCGGTTCTTC.

This clonotype was counted ten times or more. This sequence joins TRBV7-9 and TRBJ2-2, with 7 bases that match TRBD1. The trim removed 5 bases at V and 5 bases at J, leaving 5 bases unmatched. CDR1 and CDR2 (germline): SEHNR, FQNEAQ (reference sequence). This CDR3 is 14 amino acids long. The CDR3 region is CASSPRDSTGELFF. The CDR3 bases are TGTGCCAGCAGCCCAAGGGACAGTACCGGGGAGCTGTTTTTT.

This clonotype occurred a few times. The CDR3 DNA sequence: TGTGCCAGCGAGGGACAGGGGGTCCCCGGGGAGCTGTTTTTT. Amino acids: CASEGQGVPGELFF. The chain combines TRBV3-1 with TRBJ2-2; TRBD1 aligns across 11 bases. The germline gives CDR1 LGHDT, CDR2 YNNKEL (reference sequence). With 8 bases clipped from V and 6 bases from J, the junction kept 5 bases outside the gene matches. CDR3 length equals 14 residues.

This clonotype has a handful of counts. The chain couples TRBV2 to TRBJ2-2; 8 bases fit TRBD1. CDR1 is SNHLY and CDR2 is FYNNEI in the germline V gene. The CDR3 runs to 17 residues. Trimming removed 3 bases from V and 6 bases from J; junction bases left unmatched: 12. The CDR3 nucleotides read TGTGCCAGCAGTGATTTTACAGGGGGTATAGGACCCGGGGAGCTGTTTTTT. Translated: CASSDFTGGIGPGELFF.

The V gene is TRBV2, the J gene TRBJ2-5; TRBD1 aligns across 11 bases. With 6 bases clipped from V and 4 bases from J, the junction kept 10 bases outside the gene matches. Germline lookup yields CDR1 SNHLY and CDR2 FYNNEI. The CDR3 totals 16 residues. CDR3 sequence (DNA): TGTGCCAGCAGAGGACAGGGGGCCGCGTTCGGAGAGACCCAGTACTTC. Its protein is CASRGQGAAFGETQYF.

This clonotype was seen a handful of times. In DNA form, the CDR3 reads TGCAGCGTTGAAGAAGGTTTGAGCGGGAGGTTTCCAGGGAATGAGCAGTTCTTC. Its protein is CSVEEGLSGRFPGNEQFF. The chain carries TRBV29-1 and TRBJ2-1; 9 bases match TRBD2. The CDR3 spans 18 residues. V lost 0 bases to trimming and J lost 7 bases; unmatched junction nucleotides: 16. Germline lookup yields CDR1 SQVTM and CDR2 ANQGSEA.

In its sample, this clonotype was seen a few times. The gene calls are TRBV5-1 and TRBJ2-5, with TRBD2 matching 9 bases. The CDR3 runs 19 residues. The germline gives CDR1 SGHRS, CDR2 YFSETQ. J gave up 5 bases and V 2 bases, and 19 bases lay outside the gene matches. CDR3 DNA: TGCGCCAGCAGCTTCCCGGGACTAGCAACCCAACCCCTCTGGGAGACCCAGTACTTC. Protein sequence: CASSFPGLATQPLWETQYF.

The sample holds a few counts of this clonotype. This chain links TRBV27 with TRBJ2-3; 7 bases align to TRBD1. With 10 bases clipped from V and 2 bases from J, the junction kept 6 bases outside the gene matches. The CDR3 extends over 13 amino acids. Germline CDR1 reads MNHEY; CDR2 reads SMNVEV (reference sequence). The CDR3 nucleotides read TGTGCCATAGGGACAGTCAACACAGATACGCAGTATTTT. Its protein is CAIGTVNTDTQYF.

The rearrangement uses TRBV7-3 and TRBJ2-1; D is perhaps TRBD1 (6 bases). Trimming pared 4 bases from V and 2 bases from J, leaving 15 bases between. The CDR3 is made up of 16 amino acids. Germline loops: CDR1 SGHTA, CDR2 FQGTGA. CDR3 protein: CASSSKTGGAYNEQFF. The DNA of the CDR3 is TGTGCCAGCAGCTCGAAGACAGGTGGCGCCTACAATGAGCAGTTCTTC. The full variable domain, its missing parts supplied by reference TRBV7-3 and TRBJ2-1, is GAGVSQTPSNKVTEKGKYVELRCDPISGHTALYWYRQSLGQGPEFLIYFQGTGAADDSGLPNDRFFAVRPEGSVSTLKIQRTERGDSAVYLCASSSKTGGAYNEQFFGPGTRLTVL.

This clonotype was detected only a few times. The chain employs TRBV9 and TRBJ2-5; the D is unclear. CDR3 size: 12 residues. Per the germline V gene, CDR1 is SGDLS and CDR2 is YYNGEE. V lost 4 bases to trimming and J lost 4 bases, with 8 bases between them. The CDR3 region has the DNA TGTGCCAGCAGCCCAAGCTCAGAGACCCAGTACTTC. Its translation is CASSPSSETQYF. The variable domain in full, with the rest retrieved from reference TRBV9 and TRBJ2-5, is DSGVTQTPKHLITATGQRVTLRCSPRSGDLSVYWYQQSLDQGLQFLIQYYNGEERAKGNILERFSAQQFPDLHSELNLSSLELGDSALYFCASSPSSETQYFGPGTRLLVL.

At least ten counts were recorded for this clonotype. The CDR3 bases are TGCAGCGGTCGGACAGGGGGGAACACCGGGGAGCTGTTTTTT. This encodes CSGRTGGNTGELFF. V and J are TRBV29-1 and TRBJ2-2, with 10 bases that match TRBD1. The CDR3 contains 14 residues. Germline trimming cut 7 bases from V and 1 base from J; bases unmatched to any gene: 3. Germline assignment: CDR1 SQVTM and CDR2 ANQGSEA.

This clonotype was seen only a few times. CDR3 sequence: CASSHPVGDTQYF. CDR3 sequence (DNA): TGTGCCAGCAGCCACCCCGTTGGAGATACGCAGTATTTT. The V call is TRBV3-1, the J call TRBJ2-3; D remains unclear. Deletions cut 3 bases from V and 5 bases from J, with 9 bases between. Germline CDR1 reads LGHDT; CDR2 reads YNNKEL (reference sequence). The CDR3 runs 13 residues.

This clonotype was detected a few times. This rearrangement joins TRBV6-4 to TRBJ2-1; TRBD1 is a possible D gene (5 bases). CDR3 length: 15 amino acids. The germline CDR1 and CDR2 sequences are MRHNA and SNTAGT. V was trimmed by 0 bases and J by 2 bases, leaving 8 bases between them. This chain's CDR3 is CASSDSPRAYNEQFF. CDR3 nucleotides: TGTGCCAGCAGTGACTCTCCCAGGGCCTACAATGAGCAGTTCTTC.

The rearrangement joins TRBV6-5 to TRBJ2-7; D is unresolved. CDR3 length: 11 residues. Trimming stripped 6 bases from V and 2 bases from J, with 5 bases between. Germline V CDR1 and CDR2: MNHEY, SVGAGI. CDR3 protein: CASRNTYEQYF. For the CDR3, the DNA is TGTGCCAGCAGGAACACCTACGAGCAGTACTTC.

This sequence joins TRBV9 and TRBJ1-1, with D possibly being TRBD1 (5 bases). Trimming removed 2 bases at V and 10 bases at J, with 18 bases between. Germline CDR1 reads SGDLS; CDR2 reads YYNGEE. CDR3 length equals 14 residues. The CDR3 sequence: CASSVVQTVGGAFF. DNA of the CDR3: TGTGCCAGCAGCGTGGTACAGACGGTCGGGGGAGCTTTCTTT.

This clonotype came up many times. The genes are TRBV24-1 and TRBJ2-6; 8 bases fit TRBD2. CDR1 is KGHDR, CDR2 SFDVKD, per germline. There are 19 residues in the CDR3. V trimming: 4 bases; J trimming: 1 base; junction bases outside the gene matches: 11. In DNA form, the CDR3 reads TGTGCCACCAGTGACCAACAACTAGCGGATCCTTCTGGGGCCAACGTCCTGACTTTC. Its translation: CATSDQQLADPSGANVLTF.

The V gene is TRBV4-1, the J gene TRBJ2-3; weak D call: TRBD2 (6 bases). Trimming removed 3 bases from V and 0 bases from J, with 16 bases in between. Looked up from germline, CDR1 is MGHRA and CDR2 is YSYEKL. The CDR3 extends over 17 amino acids. DNA of the CDR3: TGCGCCAGCAGCCACCCGCATAGCGGACAAAGCACAGATACGCAGTATTTT. This gives the protein CASSHPHSGQSTDTQYF.

A few counts support this clonotype. The chain links TRBV9 to TRBJ2-1; D unclear. CDR3 length: 14 amino acids. Deletions cut 0 bases from V and 9 bases from J, with 13 bases between. Germline-derived CDR1 and CDR2 are SGDLS and YYNGEE. The CDR3 loop is CASSVGSSFLEQFF. Written as DNA, the CDR3 is TGTGCCAGCAGCGTAGGATCGAGTTTCCTTGAGCAGTTCTTC. The whole variable domain, remainder taken from reference TRBV9 and TRBJ2-1, is DSGVTQTPKHLITATGQRVTLRCSPRSGDLSVYWYQQSLDQGLQFLIQYYNGEERAKGNILERFSAQQFPDLHSELNLSSLELGDSALYFCASSVGSSFLEQFFGPGTRLTVL.

Concerning this clonotype itself: At one of its ends the junction is not consistent with the germline gene, which may arise from a read error. CDR3 protein: CPSSLGGTSTDTQYF. CDR3 nucleotide sequence: TGCCCCAGCAGCTTGGGCGGGACCAGCACAGATACGCAGTATTTT. The chain is built from TRBV5-1 and TRBJ2-3, with D possibly matching TRBD2 (6 bases). Germline CDR1 is SGHRS and CDR2 is YFSETQ. The CDR3 sequence is 15 residues long.

This clonotype was found a few times. The V and J genes are TRBV20-1 and TRBJ2-3; D is undetermined. Germline V gives CDR1 DFQATT, CDR2 SNEGSKA (reference sequence). The CDR3 sequence is 13 residues long. With 2 bases removed from V and 5 bases from J, the gap between germline ends came to 11 bases. This CDR3 is CSARTPLGDTQYF. The CDR3 DNA sequence: TGCAGTGCTAGAACGCCCTTGGGAGATACGCAGTATTTT.

The rearrangement uses TRBV2 and TRBJ2-1; 8 nucleotides match TRBD2. CDR3 length equals 15 residues. Unmatched junction bases numbered 5, after V lost 4 bases and J lost 3 bases. Germline CDR1 is SNHLY and CDR2 is FYNNEI. The CDR3 DNA sequence: TGTGCCAGCAGTGGAGGCGGGAGGAACTACAATGAGCAGTTCTTC. This translates into CASSGGGRNYNEQFF.

The gene calls are TRBV10-1 and TRBJ2-1; D not resolved. Germline CDR1 WNHNN, CDR2 SYGVQD (reference sequence). This CDR3 is built from 15 residues. V was trimmed by 2 bases and J by 6 bases, leaving 14 bases between them. CDR3 sequence (DNA): TGCGCCAGCAGTGAGGACTCAAGGCCCGGCAATGAGCAGTTCTTC. Encoded protein: CASSEDSRPGNEQFF.

The chain recombines TRBV29-1 with TRBJ2-7, with D perhaps matching TRBD1 (5 bases). The CDR3 has 12 amino acids. CDR1 is SQVTM, CDR2 ANQGSEA, per germline. V lost 5 bases and J 3 bases, leaving 11 bases between the germline ends. DNA for the CDR3: TGCAGCGTTACTGAGGACATCTACGAGCAGTACTTC. Its translation is CSVTEDIYEQYF.

This clonotype showed up many times. V and J are TRBV27 and TRBJ1-6, with 11 nucleotides matching TRBD1. Germline CDR1 is MNHEY and CDR2 is SMNVEV (reference sequence). Trimming at V came to 1 base and at J to 6 bases, leaving 2 bases not matched to a gene. This CDR3 spans 16 amino acids. The DNA for the CDR3 is TGTGCCAGCAGTTTATGGGGACAGGGGGGTAATTCACCCCTCCACTTT. It codes for CASSLWGQGGNSPLHF.

The rearrangement uses TRBV6-1 and TRBJ2-7; 8 bases fit TRBD1. The CDR3 contains 13 residues. CDR1 MNHNS and CDR2 SASEGT come from the germline V gene. V dropped 2 bases and J dropped 10; count of bases not matched to a gene: 7. CDR3 bases: TGTGCCAGCAGTGAAAGGAAAGGACAGGGTCAGTACTTC. Protein product: CASSERKGQGQYF.